The sequence of this T cell receptor (beta chain) was determined in a study of T-cell reconstitution after alpha-beta-depleted transplantation in children. Study outcomes and limitations: It was reported that alpha-beta T cells came from several hundred expanded graft clones (about two months after transplant). The study traced high day-60 TCRbeta diversity in some patients to surviving recipient T cells and thymic progenitors. The main origin of T-cell counts and diversity one year after transplant was newly produced T cells.

Construction of the TCRbeta library involved unique molecular identifiers. In TCRdb, the PCR reads were re-called with MiXCR into one record per CDR3 protein. This sample has 530,000 or so distinct CDR3 sequences, with 27% found just once. The CDR3 spans 13 residues. The V gene lost 5 bases and the J gene lost 4 bases, with 11 bases spanning the gap. As regards this clonotype: Its antigen is not identified.

The receptor comes from a boy in the first two years of life with Wiskott-Aldrich syndrome, due to receive a stem cell transplant. The gene calls are TRBV12-3 or TRBV12-4 and TRBJ1-2; no clear D. This sample comprised PBMCs, obtained before TCRalphabeta/CD19-depleted stem cell transplant. The CDR3 sequence is CASSPPGTYGYTF. CDR3 nucleotides: TGTGCCAGCAGTCCCCCCGGAACCTATGGCTACACCTTC.